These 18 T cell receptor beta chains originate from one sample sequenced in a study of CD8+CD57+ T cells in acquired aplastic anemia. The use of genomic DNA as template underpinned the TCR beta VDJ and CDR3 profiling. MiXCR, run by TCRdb on the reads, gives a single entry per CDR3 protein. The repertoire holds about 190,000 distinct CDR3 sequences, with around half as singletons. Sequencing input: sorted CD4+, CD8+, or CD8+CD57+ T cells (not recorded which) from PBMCs. Every receptor here comes from a human donor in good health, serving as a control.

This clonotype was found a few times. This chain uses TRBV12-3 or TRBV12-4 with TRBJ1-2, with no clear D. The CDR3 extends over 12 amino acids. Between the trimmed V and J ends, which lost 1 base and 7 bases, there was a span of 7 bases. The CDR3 region has the DNA TGTGCCAGCAGTTTAGGGGGTGGTGGCTACACCTTC. Its protein is CASSLGGGGYTF.

The gene calls are TRBV24-1 and TRBJ2-7; D might be TRBD1 (6 bases). Looked up from germline, CDR1 is KGHDR and CDR2 is SFDVKD. This CDR3 has 13 residues. The ends were cut back, 3 bases at V and 2 bases at J, with 7 bases in the middle. CDR3 residues: CATSDNRAYEQYF. CDR3 sequence (DNA): TGTGCCACCAGTGATAACAGGGCCTACGAGCAGTACTTC.

This clonotype has a handful of counts. The J gene is TRBJ1-1, the V gene TRBV10-3; no clear D. CDR1 ENHRY and CDR2 SYGVKD come from the germline V gene. The CDR3 is 12 amino acids. Trimming stripped 5 bases from V and 8 bases from J, with 12 bases between. The CDR3, as DNA: TGTGCCATCAGTCCCCAAGAGAGCGAAGCTTTCTTT. Translation gives CAISPQESEAFF.

This clonotype came up many times. V gene TRBV6-5 combines with J gene TRBJ2-7; 7 bases align to TRBD2. Trimming at V came to 0 bases and at J to 4 bases, leaving 3 bases not matched to a gene. Germline CDR1 MNHEY, CDR2 SVGAGI. The CDR3 sequence is 14 residues long. The CDR3 sequence: CASSYSGGGYEQYF. CDR3 DNA sequence: TGTGCCAGCAGTTACTCAGGCGGGGGATACGAGCAGTACTTC.

This clonotype appeared many times. The CDR3 region is CASSVAWGTEAFF. CDR3 DNA: TGTGCCAGCAGCGTAGCGTGGGGCACTGAAGCTTTCTTT. The V and J genes are TRBV9 and TRBJ1-1; D is uncertain. The CDR3 consists of 13 residues. Germline assignment: CDR1 SGDLS and CDR2 YYNGEE. Trimming stripped 0 bases from V and 4 bases from J, with 7 bases between.

Written as DNA, the CDR3 is TGTGCCAGCAGTTCCCCCGGTAGACCCTACAATGAGCAGTTCTTC. This sequence encodes CASSSPGRPYNEQFF. This chain joins TRBV12-3 or TRBV12-4 and TRBJ2-1; D is undetermined. The CDR3 contains 15 residues. V was trimmed by 4 bases and J by 2 bases, leaving 12 bases between them.

The V and J genes are TRBV19 and TRBJ2-5; D perhaps matches TRBD1 (7 bases). Trimming left V 6 bases short and J 1 base short, with 15 bases between. The CDR3 runs to 15 residues. Germline values: CDR1 LNHDA, CDR2 SQIVND (reference sequence). The chain's CDR3 is CASRPSGGIQETQYF. The CDR3 nucleotides read TGTGCCAGTAGACCCTCAGGGGGGATCCAAGAGACCCAGTACTTC.

The chain recombines TRBV10-2 with TRBJ2-7; 8 bases map to TRBD2. CDR3 length: 15 residues. Trimming removed 1 base from V and 2 bases from J; junction bases left unmatched: 4. CDR1 and CDR2 (germline): WSHSY, SAAADI. CDR3 nucleotides: TGCGCCAGCAGTGAGTGGAATAGCGGGACCTACGAGCAGTACTTC. This gives the protein CASSEWNSGTYEQYF.

V gene TRBV2 combines with J gene TRBJ1-2; 9 bases are shared with TRBD1. The CDR3 totals 13 residues. V was pared by 6 bases and J by 6 bases, with 5 bases of the junction left unmatched. The germline CDR1 and CDR2 sequences are SNHLY and FYNNEI. CDR3 residues: CASRGTGSDGYTF. DNA for the CDR3: TGTGCCAGCAGAGGGACAGGGAGTGATGGCTACACCTTC. The variable domain in full, with the rest retrieved from reference TRBV2 and TRBJ1-2, is EPEVTQTPSHQVTQMGQEVILRCVPISNHLYFYWYRQILGQKVEFLVSFYNNEISEKSEIFDDQFSVERPDGSNFTLKIRSTKLEDSAMYFCASRGTGSDGYTFGSGTRLTVV.

The chain joins TRBV15 to TRBJ2-7; 8 bases agree with TRBD1. Trimming at V came to 3 bases and at J to 2 bases, leaving 6 bases not matched to a gene. Germline values: CDR1 LNHNV, CDR2 YYDKDF (reference sequence). The CDR3 sequence is 15 residues long. The CDR3 here is CATSSETGGPYEQYF. CDR3 bases: TGTGCCACCAGCAGCGAAACAGGGGGACCCTACGAGCAGTACTTC. Drawing the rest from reference TRBV15 and TRBJ2-7, the complete variable domain is DAMVIQNPRYQVTQFGKPVTLSCSQTLNHNVMYWYQQKSSQAPKLLFHYYDKDFNNEADTPDNFQSRRPNTSFCFLDIRSPGLGDTAMYLCATSSETGGPYEQYFGPGTRLTVT.

This chain joins TRBV7-9 and TRBJ1-2; no clear D gene. The germline gives CDR1 SEHNR, CDR2 FQNEAQ (reference sequence). V gave up 10 bases and J gave up 8 bases, with 17 bases separating them. The CDR3 runs 12 residues. The CDR3 nucleotides read TGTGCCACCCAGCCCGTATGGAGAGGCTACACCTTC. It codes for CATQPVWRGYTF.

The V and J genes are TRBV19 and TRBJ2-1, with TRBD1 matching 9 bases. The germline CDR1 and CDR2 sequences are LNHDA and SQIVND (reference sequence). V lost 1 base to trimming and J lost 12 bases; unmatched junction nucleotides: 10. The CDR3 length is 15 residues. The CDR3 DNA follows: TGTGCCAGTAGTATAGGCGGGACAGGGAGGGATGGGCAGTTCTTC. It specifies CASSIGGTGRDGQFF. The full variable domain, in which reference TRBV19 and TRBJ2-1 provide the parts outside the CDR3, is DGGITQSPKYLFRKEGQNVTLSCEQNLNHDAMYWYRQDPGQGLRLIYYSQIVNDFQKGDIAEGYSVSREKKESFPLTVTSAQKNPTAFYLCASSIGGTGRDGQFFGPGTRLTVL.

This clonotype was found many times. The genes are TRBV6-6 and TRBJ1-2; D is undetermined. The germline V gene has CDR1 MNHNY and CDR2 SVGAGI (reference sequence). The CDR3 loop spans 15 amino acids. V lost 8 bases and J lost 0, with 16 bases in between. The CDR3 is CASGLSSSANYGYTF. In nucleotides, the CDR3 is TGTGCCAGCGGTTTGTCGTCGTCTGCTAACTATGGCTACACCTTC.

This clonotype was detected only once. This may be a read error, as it is one base from a much larger clone. The J gene is TRBJ1-1, the V gene TRBV6-5, with 7 bases matching TRBD1. The germline CDR1 and CDR2 sequences are MNHEY and SVGAGI. This CDR3 contains 16 residues. The CDR3 region is CASRLQGPRMNTGAFF. Here the CDR3 DNA reads TGTGCCAGCAGGTTACAGGGGCCGAGGATGAACACTGGAGCTTTCTTT.

This clonotype was seen many times. The chain couples TRBV10-3 to TRBJ1-2, with D uncertain. The CDR3 extends over 15 amino acids. CDR1 is ENHRY, CDR2 SYGVKD, per germline. The V end was cut by 1 base, the J end by 8 bases, with 17 bases between. The CDR3 nucleotides read TGTGCCATCAGTGAGTTGGCGGACTCAGTTGTAGGCTACACCTTC. As protein: CAISELADSVVGYTF.

The chain couples TRBV29-1 to TRBJ1-2; no clear D. The CDR3 has 12 residues. V lost 1 base, J lost 4 bases, and 7 bases lay in between. In germline, CDR1 is SQVTM, CDR2 ANQGSEA. The CDR3 nucleotides read TGCAGCGTTGAAGGGCAGTTCTATGGCTACACCTTC. Translated: CSVEGQFYGYTF.

There are a few counts of this clonotype. The rearrangement uses TRBV18 and TRBJ2-7, with 8 bases fitting TRBD1. V lost 6 bases, J lost 4 bases, and 11 bases stayed unmatched. Per the germline V gene, CDR1 is KGHSH and CDR2 is LQKENI. The CDR3 has 15 residues. In nucleotides, the CDR3 is TGTGCCAGCTCCAGTACAGGGGGAGGTTTTTACGAGCAGTACTTC. The encoded protein is CASSSTGGGFYEQYF. The whole variable domain, remainder taken from reference TRBV18 and TRBJ2-7, is NAGVMQNPRHLVRRRGQEARLRCSPMKGHSHVYWYRQLPEEGLKFMVYLQKENIIDESGMPKERFSAEFPKEGPSILRIQQVVRGDSAAYFCASSSTGGGFYEQYFGPGTRLTVT.

The gene calls are TRBV7-2 and TRBJ1-4; no clear D gene. Trimming took 1 base from V and 4 from J, leaving 7 bases between them. Germline assignment: CDR1 SGHTA and CDR2 FQGNSA. The CDR3 spans 14 residues. The CDR3 DNA reads TGTGCCAGCAGCTTAGTTCCCAATAATGAAAAACTGTTTTTT. This translates into CASSLVPNNEKLFF.